This TCR beta chain stems from a study of blood T cell repertoires in COVID-19. Here immunoSEQ multiplex PCR was the method, and the copy in TCRdb shows in-frame clones only, minus some. Here the sample spans around 260,000 clones, 75% to 95% being singletons. Before being deemed recovered, Cohort 3 donors had two negative PCRs, clearance, or symptom resolution. Per the germline V gene, CDR1 is SGHTA and CDR2 is FQGNSA. The trim removed 5 bases at V and 1 base at J, leaving 9 bases unmatched. The CDR3 spans 16 residues. The J gene is TRBJ2-3, the V gene TRBV7-2, with 7 positions matching TRBD2. This receptor was taken from a woman aged 30 to 39 who had recovered from COVID-19. The sample was PBMCs or T cells enriched from blood (not recorded which). CDR3 sequence (DNA): TGTGCCAGCAGCCCGCGACTAGCTAGCGGCACAGATACGCAGTATTTT. Translating gives CASSPRLASGTDTQYF.